The 21 T cell receptor beta chains below all came from one sample that was sequenced in a study of T cell responses to AZD1222 COVID-19 vaccine listed by TCRdb under 2021. Library preparation employed the immunoSEQ multiplex PCR assay. TCRdb carries this immuneACCESS record with in-frame sequences only. Its versions omit some clonotypes, under half of them owing to an unresolved V gene in the studies checked, with the rest unexplained. The table for this sample lists 150,000 to 200,000 clones; 90% to 95% of them were counted only once. The ten largest account for around 1% of the sample. The sample's time point, from its label and the paper: about 28 days (+/-7) after the second vaccine dose. The sample consisted of peripheral blood, taken 28 days after the second AZD1222 dose. The receptors stem from an adult who received the AZD1222 COVID-19 vaccine.

The chain employs TRBV6-1 and TRBJ1-6; D call uncertain. This CDR3 has 15 amino acids. Germline-derived CDR1 and CDR2 are MNHNS and SASEGT. Between the trimmed V and J ends, which lost 2 bases and 3 bases, there was a span of 8 bases. CDR3 DNA sequence: TGTGCCAGCAGTGAAAACTGGGGCTATAATTCACCCCTCCACTTT. It codes for CASSENWGYNSPLHF.

The chain links TRBV12-5 to TRBJ1-4, with D uncertain. The V end was cut by 5 bases, the J end by 0 bases, with 10 bases between. In germline, CDR1 is LGHNT, CDR2 FRNRAP. CDR3 length equals 15 residues. The CDR3 protein is CASGLGLATNEKLFF. The CDR3 DNA follows: TGTGCTAGTGGTCTCGGACTTGCAACTAATGAAAAACTGTTTTTT.

The chain couples TRBV2 to TRBJ1-1, with D possibly matching TRBD1 (6 bases). The CDR3 loop spans 14 amino acids. Trimming stripped 4 bases from V and 0 bases from J, with 9 bases between. CDR1 and CDR2 from the germline V gene are SNHLY and FYNNEI. In DNA, the CDR3 is TGTGCCAGCAGTGGGGGGCCGCTGAACACTGAAGCTTTCTTT. Protein sequence: CASSGGPLNTEAFF.

CDR3 sequence reads: CASSYRPGQGVSEQYF. The CDR3 region has the DNA TGTGCCAGCAGCTATAGGCCGGGACAGGGGGTATCCGAGCAGTACTTC. The chain uses TRBV7-6 and TRBJ2-7; 11 bases align to TRBD1. Per the germline V gene, CDR1 is SGHVS and CDR2 is FNYEAQ. The CDR3 has 16 residues. V was clipped by 4 bases and J by 6 bases; unmatched bases: 11.

The chain recombines TRBV20-1 with TRBJ1-1; D unclear. Trimming shortened V by 7 bases and J by 8 bases, and 14 bases separated the two germline ends. Germline values: CDR1 DFQATT, CDR2 SNEGSKA (reference sequence). The CDR3 consists of 11 residues. The chain's CDR3 is CSVLRRREAFF. The CDR3 region has the DNA TGCAGTGTTTTGAGGCGCAGGGAAGCTTTCTTT.

The chain recombines TRBV4-2 with TRBJ1-2; no reliable D call. Germline lookup yields CDR1 LGHNA and CDR2 YNFKEQ. This CDR3 is built from 12 residues. V lost 4 bases and J lost 7, with 10 bases in between. CDR3 region: CASSRPGVGYTF. Written as DNA, the CDR3 is TGTGCCAGCAGCCGGCCCGGGGTTGGCTACACCTTC.

The V and J genes are TRBV19 and TRBJ2-5, with D perhaps TRBD2 (7 bases). Trimming left V 3 bases short and J 5 bases short, with 19 bases between. Germline-derived CDR1 and CDR2 are LNHDA and SQIVND (reference sequence). The CDR3 contains 16 residues. As DNA, the CDR3 is TGTGCCAGTAGTATGCCTGCCGTGGGGGGGGCCGAGACCCAGTACTTC. The encoded protein is CASSMPAVGGAETQYF.

V gene TRBV5-5 combines with J gene TRBJ2-2; 15 nucleotides match TRBD2. V was clipped by 0 bases and J by 6 bases; unmatched bases: 3. Germline V lookup: CDR1 SGHKS, CDR2 YYEKEE (reference sequence). The CDR3 length is 17 residues. This CDR3 reads CASSLGTSGGAAGELFF. CDR3 in DNA: TGTGCCAGCAGCTTGGGGACTAGCGGGGGGGCCGCCGGGGAGCTGTTTTTT. Variable domain in full (rest from reference TRBV5-5 and TRBJ2-2): DAGVTQSPTHLIKTRGQQVTLRCSPISGHKSVSWYQQVLGQGPQFIFQYYEKEERGRGNFPDRFSARQFPNYSSELNVNALLLGDSALYLCASSLGTSGGAAGELFFGEGSRLTVL.

J is TRBJ2-3 and V is TRBV11-2; possibly TRBD2 for D (7 bases). The germline V and J ends were trimmed by 3 bases and 7 bases, with 11 bases remaining between them. This CDR3 comprises 13 residues. Germline V lookup: CDR1 SGHAT, CDR2 FQNNGV. The DNA of the CDR3 is TGTGCCAGCAGCTTGGGGGGGGCTAATACGCAGTATTTT. Its protein is CASSLGGANTQYF.

The chain joins TRBV19 to TRBJ2-1, with 8 positions matching TRBD2. From germline, CDR1 is LNHDA and CDR2 SQIVND (reference sequence). V lost 1 base to trimming and J lost 3 bases; unmatched junction nucleotides: 2. This CDR3 spans 15 amino acids. CDR3 sequence (DNA): TGTGCCAGTAGTATAGGACTAGCGATCTACAATGAGCAGTTCTTC. It yields the protein CASSIGLAIYNEQFF. The full variable domain, in which reference TRBV19 and TRBJ2-1 provide the parts outside the CDR3, is DGGITQSPKYLFRKEGQNVTLSCEQNLNHDAMYWYRQDPGQGLRLIYYSQIVNDFQKGDIAEGYSVSREKKESFPLTVTSAQKNPTAFYLCASSIGLAIYNEQFFGPGTRLTVL.

V and J are TRBV2 and TRBJ1-5; 8 nucleotides align to TRBD1. The J segment lost 2 bases and the V segment lost 6 bases, leaving 6 bases of the junction unmatched. CDR3 length: 15 residues. The germline V gene encodes CDR1 SNHLY and CDR2 FYNNEI. CDR3 nucleotide sequence: TGTGCCAGCAGAATAACAGGGGGGCGCAATCAGCCCCAGCATTTT. This translates into CASRITGGRNQPQHF. The whole variable domain, remainder taken from reference TRBV2 and TRBJ1-5, is EPEVTQTPSHQVTQMGQEVILRCVPISNHLYFYWYRQILGQKVEFLVSFYNNEISEKSEIFDDQFSVERPDGSNFTLKIRSTKLEDSAMYFCASRITGGRNQPQHFGDGTRLSIL.

The chain is built from TRBV7-2 and TRBJ1-5, with D perhaps matching TRBD1 (6 bases). The CDR3 has 14 residues. V gave up 3 bases and J gave up 6 bases, with 12 bases separating them. Germline lookup yields CDR1 SGHTA and CDR2 FQGNSA. The CDR3 region has the DNA TGTGCCAGCAGCTTTGGGGGGGCCGGTCAGCCCCAGCATTTT. Amino acids: CASSFGGAGQPQHF.

The CDR3 region is CASSRGTGNDQPQHF. The CDR3 nucleotides are TGTGCCAGCAGTCGCGGGACAGGGAACGATCAGCCCCAGCATTTT. The rearrangement joins TRBV2 to TRBJ1-5; 9 bases agree with TRBD1. The V and J ends lost 5 bases and 5 bases, in that order; junction bases with no gene match: 7. Germline V lookup: CDR1 SNHLY, CDR2 FYNNEI. The CDR3 is 15 amino acids.

The rearrangement joins TRBV5-4 to TRBJ2-5; D might be TRBD1 or TRBD2, each matching 6 bases. This CDR3 is built from 15 residues. Trimming left V 4 bases short and J 4 bases short, with 17 bases between. Germline-derived CDR1 and CDR2 are SGHNT and YYREEE (reference sequence). The CDR3 loop reads CASSQKGGAGETQYF. Written as DNA, the CDR3 is TGTGCCAGCAGCCAGAAGGGGGGCGCGGGAGAGACCCAGTACTTC.

The genes are TRBV13 and TRBJ2-3; TRBD1 aligns across 7 bases. Unmatched junction bases numbered 7, after V lost 2 bases and J lost 2 bases. The CDR3 length is 16 residues. CDR1 PRHDT and CDR2 FYEKMQ come from the germline V gene (reference sequence). The CDR3 DNA is TGTGCCAGCAGCTTATTCGAGACAGGGACCACAGATACGCAGTATTTT. Protein sequence: CASSLFETGTTDTQYF.

V is TRBV7-9 and J is TRBJ1-4; D is perhaps TRBD1 (5 bases). V was shortened by 1 base and J by 10 bases, with 22 bases between the two germline ends. The CDR3 is 17 amino acids. Germline lookup yields CDR1 SEHNR and CDR2 FQNEAQ (reference sequence). CDR3 DNA: TGTGCCAGCAGCTTAGTTTGGTCCGGGACGCAAAGAGGAAAACTGTTTTTT. Protein: CASSLVWSGTQRGKLFF. Full variable domain (remainder filled in from reference TRBV7-9 and TRBJ1-4): DTGVSQNPRHKITKRGQNVTFRCDPISEHNRLYWYRQTLGQGPEFLTYFQNEAQLEKSRLLSDRFSAERPKGSFSTLEIQRTEQGDSAMYLCASSLVWSGTQRGKLFFGSGTQLSVL.

V and J are TRBV11-2 and TRBJ1-3; D is uncertain. The CDR3 spans 15 residues. V lost 1 base, J lost 4 bases, and 11 bases lay in between. CDR1 and CDR2 (germline): SGHAT, FQNNGV. The CDR3 bases are TGTGCCAGCAGCTTAGTACGGGGAATCGGAAACACCATATATTTT. This translates into CASSLVRGIGNTIYF.

This clone was counted between two and nine times. The chain is built from TRBV6-5 and TRBJ1-1; 7 bases fit TRBD1. This CDR3 comprises 13 residues. J lost 7 bases, V lost 4 bases, and 6 bases had no gene match. Germline loops: CDR1 MNHEY, CDR2 SVGAGI. CDR3 in amino acids: CASSSGTAFEAFF. In DNA form, the CDR3 reads TGTGCCAGCAGTTCCGGGACAGCCTTTGAAGCTTTCTTT.

This chain uses TRBV3-1 (or the pseudogene TRBV3-2) with TRBJ1-1; the D is unclear. V dropped 4 bases and J dropped 1 base, with 16 bases sitting between them. Germline CDR1 and CDR2: LGHDT and YNNKEL (reference sequence). The CDR3 contains 16 residues. DNA for the CDR3: TGTGCCAGCAGCCCCACTCAAGTACATCCGAACACTGAAGCTTTCTTT. Amino acid sequence: CASSPTQVHPNTEAFF.

This clone was picked up one time. The chain employs TRBV4-2 and TRBJ2-7; TRBD1 might be the D (6 bases). The CDR3 contains 13 residues. Trimming stripped 8 bases from V and 5 bases from J, with 16 bases between. Germline V gene sequence: CDR1 LGHNA, CDR2 YNFKEQ. The CDR3 loop reads CASAPNRVHEQYF. The CDR3 bases are TGTGCCAGCGCACCTAACAGGGTCCACGAGCAGTACTTC.

This clone showed up just a few times. The same CDR3 arises from other DNA sequences in this sample as well. This chain joins TRBV7-9 and TRBJ1-3; TRBD1 aligns across 7 bases. V dropped 5 bases and J dropped 4; count of bases not matched to a gene: 5. Germline CDR1 SEHNR, CDR2 FQNEAQ (reference sequence). CDR3 length equals 14 residues. The CDR3 loop reads CASSLQGYGNTIYF. CDR3 DNA: TGTGCCAGCAGCCTACAGGGGTACGGAAACACCATATATTTT.